Shown below are 9 T cell receptor beta chains from a single sample sequenced in a study of tissue T cells after allogeneic stem cell transplantation. Using immunoSEQ multiplex PCR, the repertoire was profiled, and TCRdb retains in-frame clones only, with some absent. The table lists around 51,000 clones, about three quarters of them singletons. The specimen was sorted cells pooled from one or two spleens. These receptors were collected from a pool of C57BL/6 mice in good health.

With respect to this clone: Gene names refer to mouse genes. The read is 1 residue too short to cover the CDR3 end, so that end is filled in from the germline J gene. The chain carries TRBV14 and TRBJ2-5, with a tentative D call TRBD2 (7 bases). Deletions cut 2 bases from V and 6 bases from J, with 16 bases between. CDR3 length: 15 residues. Germline values: CDR1 SGHDT, CDR2 FRDEAV. CDR3 bases read: TGTGCCAGCAGTTTAATGGGGGGCGCGTGGGACACCCAGTAC. Protein sequence: CASSLMGGAWDTQY. The CDR3 in its entirety is CASSLMGGAWDTQYF.

This clone was recorded a few times. The listed genes are named as in mouse. The read stops 1 residue short of the end of the CDR3; the missing end is completed from the germline J gene. This chain joins TRBV13-2 and TRBJ2-7, with TRBD1 as a possible D gene (6 bases). The CDR3 runs to 12 residues. Between the trimmed V and J ends, which lost 3 bases and 5 bases, there was a span of 9 bases. Germline V gene lookup returns CDR1 NNHNN and CDR2 SYGAGS (reference sequence). Here the CDR3 reads CASGGRDNEQYF. CDR3 DNA (partial): TGTGCCAGCGGTGGTCGGGACAATGAACAGTAC.

The table lists this clone with a few counts. Gene names denote mouse genes. The DNA ends 1 residue before the CDR3 does, and the rest of the CDR3 is filled in from the germline J gene. The chain is built from TRBV19 and TRBJ2-1; 8 nucleotides agree with TRBD1. Looked up from germline, CDR1 is FNHDT and CDR2 is SITEND (reference sequence). Unmatched junction bases numbered 3, after V lost 1 base and J lost 3 bases. The CDR3 covers 15 residues. The part of the CDR3 DNA that was read is TGTGCCAGCAGTATATCAGGGACAGGCTATGCTGAGCAGTTC. It is translated as CASSISGTGYAEQF. The full CDR3 sequence reads CASSISGTGYAEQFF.

With regard to this clone: Genes and germline come from the mouse. Read sequence stops 1 residue before the CDR3 end, and the germline J gene provides the missing end. The chain combines TRBV19 with TRBJ2-2; the D gene could be TRBD1 or TRBD2 (5 bases each). The CDR3 is made up of 15 amino acids. The V end lost 0 bases, the J end lost 2 bases, and 8 bases lay between the germline ends. Germline CDR1 is FNHDT and CDR2 is SITEND (reference sequence). The CDR3 sequence is CASSIGGRNTGQLYF. CDR3 DNA, as far as it was read: TGTGCCAGCAGTATAGGGGGGAGGAACACCGGGCAGCTCTAC.

This clone was seen a few times. The genes are named according to mouse. The observed sequence ends 1 residue before the CDR3 terminus, with the missing tail filled in from the germline J gene. This sequence joins TRBV13-3 and TRBJ2-7, with TRBD2 matching 8 bases. Trimming took 4 bases from V and 0 from J; bases not matched to a gene: 6. CDR3 length: 15 amino acids. Germline V lookup: CDR1 NNHDY, CDR2 SYVADS. The covered CDR3 bases are TGTGCCAGCAGTCTTGACTGGGGTAGCTCCTATGAACAGTAC. Encoded protein: CASSLDWGSSYEQY. The complete CDR3 reads CASSLDWGSSYEQYF.

Details on this clone: Genes and germline are mouse. The read ends 1 residue shy of where the CDR3 ends; the end is completed using the germline J gene. This chain links TRBV19 with TRBJ2-1, with 9 bases lining up with TRBD2. The CDR3 has 13 residues. Germline CDR1 FNHDT, CDR2 SITEND (reference sequence). V shed 4 bases and J 5 bases; nucleotides not matched to a gene: 1. The CDR3 bases that were read are TGTGCCAGCAGTCCTGGGGGGGATGCTGAGCAGTTC. The encoded protein is CASSPGGDAEQF. The whole CDR3 protein is CASSPGGDAEQFF.

About this clone itself: Germline and genes here are mouse. The CDR3 end is not reached by the read, which stops 1 residue before it; the germline J gene fills it in. This sequence joins TRBV12-1 and TRBJ2-3; no reliable D call. Germline assignment: CDR1 SGHSN and CDR2 HYEKVE. Trimming left V 0 bases short and J 6 bases short, with 6 bases between. The CDR3 length is 12 residues. The CDR3 here is CASSLVRETLYF. CDR3 DNA, as far as it was read: TGTGCCAGCTCTCTCGTAAGGGAAACGCTGTAT. The full variable domain, in which reference TRBV12-1 and TRBJ2-3 provide the parts outside the CDR3, is DSGVVQSPRHIIKEKGGRSVLTCIPISGHSNVVWYQQTLGKELKFLIQHYEKVERDKGFLPSRFSVQQFDDYHSEMNMSALELEDSAMYFCASSLVRETLYFGSGTRLTVL.

As concerns this clone: The genes and germline here are from mouse. The read is 1 residue too short to cover the CDR3 end, so that end is filled in from the germline J gene. V and J are TRBV16 and TRBJ2-4, with D unclear. V was clipped by 0 bases and J by 0 bases, with 7 bases between them. Germline CDR1 SGHSA, CDR2 FRNQAP. This CDR3 has 15 residues. The sequenced part of the CDR3 DNA is TGTGCAAGCAGCTTAGATAACTTTAGTCAAAACACCTTGTAC. Translation: CASSLDNFSQNTLY. The CDR3 as a whole reads CASSLDNFSQNTLYF. Combining the CDR3 with reference TRBV16 and TRBJ2-4 gives the whole variable domain NAGVIQTPRHKVTGKGQEATLWCEPISGHSAVFWYRQTIVQGLEFLTYFRNQAPIDDSGMPKERFSAQMPNQSHSTLKIQSTQPQDSAVYLCASSLDNFSQNTLYFGAGTRLSVL.

Comments on this clone: The gene names given are mouse names. From the germline J gene comes the end of the CDR3, since the read stops 1 residue before it. The chain recombines TRBV13-3 with TRBJ1-1, with D perhaps TRBD1 (5 bases). V was shortened by 2 bases and J by 4 bases, with 6 bases between the two germline ends. The V gene's germline CDR1 is NNHDY and CDR2 SYVADS. The CDR3 is 12 residues long. The CDR3 region is CASSERGTEVFF. The sequenced part of the CDR3 DNA is TGTGCCAGCAGTGAGAGGGGCACAGAAGTCTTC.